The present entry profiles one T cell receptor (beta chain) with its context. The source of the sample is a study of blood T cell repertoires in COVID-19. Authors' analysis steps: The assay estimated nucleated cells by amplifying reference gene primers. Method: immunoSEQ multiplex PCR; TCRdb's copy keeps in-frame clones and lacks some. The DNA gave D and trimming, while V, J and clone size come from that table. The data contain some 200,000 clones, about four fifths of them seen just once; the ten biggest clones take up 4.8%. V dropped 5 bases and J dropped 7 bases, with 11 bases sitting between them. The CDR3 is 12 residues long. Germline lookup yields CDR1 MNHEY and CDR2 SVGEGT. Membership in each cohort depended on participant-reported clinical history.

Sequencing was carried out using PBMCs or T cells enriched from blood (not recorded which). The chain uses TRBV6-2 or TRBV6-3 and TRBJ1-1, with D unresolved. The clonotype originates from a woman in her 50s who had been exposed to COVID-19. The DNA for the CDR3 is TGTGCCAGCAGTAACTATGGAGGTGAAGCTTTCTTT. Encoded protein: CASSNYGGEAFF.